This TCR beta chain was documented in a study of graft-versus-host responses after intestinal transplantation. Repertoires were generated with immunoSEQ multiplex PCR, while TCRdb's copy carries only in-frame clones and drops some. The sample lists 85,000 to 90,000 clones, under 90% seen once, with around 0.11% in the top ten. Details on this clone: The antigen is not known.

Germline V lookup: CDR1 SNHLY, CDR2 FYNNEI. This CDR3 contains 13 residues. Between the trimmed V and J ends, which lost 6 bases and 7 bases, there was a span of 12 bases. The sample here was unstimulated CD4+ T cells sorted from spleen or lymph node cells, taken before intestinal transplant. The chain is built from TRBV2 and TRBJ1-4, with a tentative D call TRBD1 (5 bases). This sequence originates from a human donor who received an intestinal transplant. The CDR3 DNA reads TGTGCCAGCAGACCCGGCGGGGGTGAAAAACTGTTTTTT. Amino acid sequence: CASRPGGGEKLFF. Based on the CDR3 plus reference TRBV2 and TRBJ1-4, the full variable domain is EPEVTQTPSHQVTQMGQEVILRCVPISNHLYFYWYRQILGQKVEFLVSFYNNEISEKSEIFDDQFSVERPDGSNFTLKIRSTKLEDSAMYFCASRPGGGEKLFFGSGTQLSVL.